The present entry profiles one T cell receptor beta chain with its context. This sample is part of a study of blood T cell repertoires in COVID-19. In the study overall: PBMCs, B-cell-depleted T cells, or T cells provided the cDNA or gDNA that made up the material.

The assay was immunoSEQ multiplex PCR, and TCRdb's table has in-frame clones only and misses some. In the table there are some 270,000 clones, roughly 89% of which are singletons. The CDR3 runs to 12 residues. Between the trimmed V and J ends, which lost 6 bases and 7 bases, there was a span of 7 bases. J is TRBJ1-6 and V is TRBV12-3 or TRBV12-4, with D maybe TRBD1 (5 bases). Specimen: PBMCs or T cells enriched from blood (not recorded which). The TCR originated in an older woman who had recovered from COVID-19. CDR3 DNA: TGTGCCAGCAGGGGGCAGAATTCACCCCTCCACTTT. Translated: CASRGQNSPLHF.